Listed below are T cell receptor beta chains from one sample, sequenced in a study of T cell responses to AZD1222 COVID-19 vaccine. Method: immunoSEQ multiplex PCR; TCRdb's copy keeps in-frame clones and lacks some. The sample lists 70,000 to 75,000 clones; about 85% were seen once. Sequencing was performed on peripheral blood, taken 28 days after the second AZD1222 dose. These receptors were collected from an adult who received the AZD1222 COVID-19 vaccine. Both conserved end residues are part of each CDR3. Fields, in order: CDR3 length, D gene, clone size, V gene, J gene, CDR3 DNA, CDR3 protein. D genes are given only for firm matches. Not every row has a clone size; where given, it reads once, few, many or a size class.

15	-	-	TRBV16	TRBJ1-5	TGTGCCAGCAGCCAATCCGATGGACAGAGTCAGCCCCAGCATTTT	CASSQSDGQSQPQHF
15	TRBD1	-	TRBV9	TRBJ1-4	TGTGCCAGCAGCGTGGACAGGGGGCTAAATGAAAAACTGTTTTTT	CASSVDRGLNEKLFF
17	TRBD2	-	TRBV5-8	TRBJ2-1	TGTGCCAGCAGAACCGTACTAGCGGCCTCTTTTAGGGGAGAGCAGTTCTTC	CASRTVLAASFRGEQFF
11	TRBD2	-	TRBV30	TRBJ2-7	TGTGCCTGGGGTGGGGGGGGAAACCAGTACTTC	CAWGGGGNQYF
14	-	once	TRBV3-1/TRBV3-2	TRBJ2-2	TGTGCCAGCAGCCCGCGGACTCACACCGGGGAGCTGTTTTTT	CASSPRTHTGELFF
14	TRBD2	once	TRBV10-1	TRBJ2-3	TGCGCCAGCAGTACGGGAGGGGGCACAGATACGCAGTATTTT	CASSTGGGTDTQYF
15	-	-	TRBV18	TRBJ1-6	TGTGCCAGCCGGGACTTGAGCTCCTATAATTCACCCCTCCACTTT	CASRDLSSYNSPLHF
14	-	-	TRBV6-5	TRBJ1-1	TGTGCCAGCAAGGGACCCGGGACTAACACTGAAGCTTTCTTT	CASKGPGTNTEAFF
15	-	-	TRBV5-6	TRBJ1-5	TGTGCCAGCAGCTTGGGGGGCGCGGGCAATCAGCCCCAGCATTTT	CASSLGGAGNQPQHF
13	-	few	TRBV30	TRBJ2-1	TGTGCCTGGAGGAGGAGCCCGACTTATGAGCAGTTCTTC	CAWRRSPTYEQFF
15	-	-	TRBV13	TRBJ2-6	TGTGCCAGCAGGACATGGGGAACTGGGGCCAACGTCCTGACTTTC	CASRTWGTGANVLTF
15	-	-	TRBV25-1	TRBJ1-1	TGTGCCAGCAGTGAACCGGGGACGGTGAACACTGAAGCTTTCTTT	CASSEPGTVNTEAFF
13	TRBD1	-	TRBV29-1	TRBJ1-1	TGCAGCTTATTGACAGGGGTAAACACTGAAGCTTTCTTT	CSLLTGVNTEAFF
14	-	-	TRBV6-6	TRBJ1-5	TGTGCCAGCAGTTACAACCAGGGCAATCAGCCCCAGCATTTT	CASSYNQGNQPQHF
15	TRBD1	-	TRBV6-6	TRBJ2-5	TGTGCCAGCAGCCGACAGGGTATCGGCCAAGAGACCCAGTACTTC	CASSRQGIGQETQYF
16	TRBD2	-	TRBV9	TRBJ2-7	TGTGCCAGCGGACCTCGCCCGGGACTAGCGGGATCCGAGCAGTACTTC	CASGPRPGLAGSEQYF
15	TRBD1	-	TRBV5-1	TRBJ1-5	TGCGCCAGCAGCTCTGGGACAGGGGACAATCAGCCCCAGCATTTT	CASSSGTGDNQPQHF
19	TRBD2	-	TRBV7-6	TRBJ2-1	TGTGCCAGCAGCTTGAGGGGCGGGGGGTCAGGACTATCTTACAATGAGCAGTTCTTC	CASSLRGGGSGLSYNEQFF
15	-	-	TRBV6-5	TRBJ1-6	TGTGCCAGCAACGCAGGGACCTATCATAATTCACCCCTCCACTTT	CASNAGTYHNSPLHF
16	-	-	TRBV2	TRBJ1-2	TGTGCCAGCAGTGAAGCCTTAGGACAGAGTAACTATGGCTACACCTTC	CASSEALGQSNYGYTF
13	-	-	TRBV3-1/TRBV3-2	TRBJ1-5	TGTGCCAGCAGCCAACTCCATGTAGGGGCCAGCCATTTT	CASSQLHVGASHF
15	TRBD1	few	TRBV7-7	TRBJ2-5	TGTGCTAGCAGCTTAGCCGGCAGGGGGCAAGAGACCCAGTACTTC	CASSLAGRGQETQYF
16	TRBD2	-	TRBV5-1	TRBJ2-7	TGCGCCAGCAGCGCCGACCCGGGACTAGCGGGATTCGAGCAGTACTTC	CASSADPGLAGFEQYF
15	TRBD2	-	TRBV7-8	TRBJ2-3	TGTGCCAGCAGCTTCTCGGGGGGAGGAGGTGATACGCAGTATTTT	CASSFSGGGGDTQYF
15	TRBD2	-	TRBV7-8	TRBJ2-3	TGTGCCAGCAGCTCCCAGCGGGACCCCACAGATACGCAGTATTTT	CASSSQRDPTDTQYF
14	-	-	TRBV30	TRBJ2-1	TGTGCCTGGAGTAGGGCCATTTCTTACAATGAGCAGTTCTTC	CAWSRAISYNEQFF
18	TRBD2	-	TRBV14	TRBJ2-3	TGTGCCAGCAGCCAAGAGGGTCTCGCGGGAGGGCGCACAGATACGCAGTATTTT	CASSQEGLAGGRTDTQYF
16	TRBD1	few	TRBV6-5	TRBJ1-4	TGTGCCAGCAGTTACTATGGACAGGGGGCTTCGGAAAAACTGTTTTTT	CASSYYGQGASEKLFF
13	-	-	TRBV5-1	TRBJ1-1	TGCGCCAGCAGCAAGACAGGCTCCGCTGAAGCTTTCTTT	CASSKTGSAEAFF
16	-	-	TRBV29-1	TRBJ1-1	TGCAGCGTTGAACCCCTCGGGGGCCCAGTGAGCACTGAAGCTTTCTTT	CSVEPLGGPVSTEAFF
16	TRBD1	-	TRBV18	TRBJ2-2	TGTGCCAGCTCACGGGACAGGGGGGGATTGACCGGGGAGCTGTTTTTT	CASSRDRGGLTGELFF
13	TRBD1	-	TRBV9	TRBJ2-1	TGTGCCAGCAGCCTGGACAGGTACAATGAGCAGTTCTTC	CASSLDRYNEQFF
13	TRBD2	-	TRBV5-4	TRBJ2-7	TGTGCCAGCAGCCCCCGGGAGGGCGAGGTTGAGTACTTC	CASSPREGEVEYF
14	-	-	TRBV7-6	TRBJ1-1	TGTGCCAGCAGCCTAGGACACTCGAACACTGAAGCTTTCTTT	CASSLGHSNTEAFF
14	-	-	TRBV3-1/TRBV3-2	TRBJ1-1	TGTGCCAGCAGCCAAAAGTCGACGGAGAGGAAAGCTTTCTTT	CASSQKSTERKAFF
16	TRBD2	-	TRBV5-1	TRBJ2-1	TGCGCCAGCAGCGGGACTAGCGGGAGCGAGGAAAATGAGCAGTTCTTC	CASSGTSGSEENEQFF
17	-	-	TRBV19	TRBJ1-1	TGTGCCAGTAGGCCGGCGGGTTTCAGGGCTACGGACACTGAAGCTTTCTTT	CASRPAGFRATDTEAFF
14	-	-	TRBV4-1	TRBJ2-5	TGCGCCAGCAGCCAACTAGGGGGCCAAGAGACCCAGTACTTC	CASSQLGGQETQYF
16	TRBD2	-	TRBV7-8	TRBJ2-1	TGTGCCAGCAGCTCCCAACTAGCGGGAGAGTACAATGAGCAGTTCTTC	CASSSQLAGEYNEQFF
11	TRBD1	-	TRBV19	TRBJ1-2	TGTGCCAGTACGGCAGGGGGCATAGCCACCTTC	CASTAGGIATF
10	-	-	TRBV30	TRBJ1-1	TGTGCAATGACGGGGGCTGAAGCTTTCTTT	CAMTGAEAFF
17	TRBD1	-	TRBV25-1	TRBJ1-3	TGTGCCAGCTCACGGGGACAGCACGCCTCCTCTGGAAACACCATATATTTT	CASSRGQHASSGNTIYF
14	-	-	TRBV2	TRBJ1-2	TGTGCCAGCATCCTCCTGGGACGTAACTATGGCTACACCTTC	CASILLGRNYGYTF